Listed below are T cell receptor beta chains from one sample, sequenced in a study of T cells in Graves' hyperthyroidism and ophthalmopathy. From the multiplex PCR reads, TCRdb called clonotypes with MiXCR, one entry per CDR3 protein. The table includes some 690,000 distinct CDR3 sequences, about 18% detected once. Sample: blood. Receptors were obtained from a man between 50 and 59 years old with Graves' hyperthyroidism. Both conserved end residues are part of each CDR3. The D gene is left open where the match is weak. Some rows have no size entry. The others give once, few or many, or a class for an expanded clone.

v_call	j_call	d_call	clone_size	cdr3_aa	cdr3_nt
TRBV7-9	TRBJ1-1	.	many	CASSLGLGAEAFF	TGTGCCAGCAGCTTAGGTCTGGGTGCTGAAGCTTTCTTT
TRBV12-3/TRBV12-4	TRBJ2-3	.	many	CASSSWDTQYF	TGTGCCAGCAGTTCATGGGATACGCAGTATTTT
TRBV28	TRBJ2-1	.	many	CASRSPSRSYNEQFF	TGTGCCAGCAGGTCCCCCTCCCGATCCTACAATGAGCAGTTCTTC
TRBV7-4	TRBJ2-5	.	few	CASSFSGGGETQYF	TGTGCCAGCAGCTTTTCTGGGGGCGGGGAGACCCAGTACTTC
TRBV29-1	TRBJ1-2	.	few	CSVLNRANYGYTF	TGCAGCGTCTTAAACAGGGCTAACTATGGCTACACCTTC
TRBV27	TRBJ2-3	.	many	CASSLFAGSTDTQYF	TGTGCCAGCAGTTTATTCGCAGGGAGCACAGATACGCAGTATTTT
TRBV28	TRBJ2-3	.	many	CASSSSPGQSTDTQYF	TGTGCCAGCAGTTCTTCCCCGGGACAAAGCACAGATACGCAGTATTTT
TRBV5-1	TRBJ2-1	TRBD1	.	CASSSLRTGLEQFF	TGCGCCAGCAGCTCCCTTCGGACAGGGCTTGAGCAGTTCTTC
TRBV5-1	TRBJ1-4	.	few	CASSLAGETNEKLFF	TGCGCCAGCAGCTTGGCCGGGGAAACTAATGAAAAACTGTTTTTT
TRBV2	TRBJ1-2	.	.	CASSEGDGIYGYTF	TGTGCCAGCAGTGAAGGGGACGGAATTTATGGCTACACCTTC
TRBV10-1	TRBJ1-2	.	many	CASSPSTGPYGYTF	TGCGCCAGCAGTCCGTCGACAGGACCCTATGGCTACACCTTC
TRBV2	TRBJ2-7	.	many	CASSERLAYYEQYF	TGTGCCAGCAGTGAGCGGCTAGCGTACTACGAGCAGTACTTC
TRBV28	TRBJ1-2	.	many	CASTLYGEERDGYTF	TGTGCCAGCACCCTGTACGGGGAGGAAAGAGATGGCTACACCTTC
TRBV5-1	TRBJ2-1	TRBD1	few	CASSLDPTGYNEQFF	TGCGCCAGCAGCTTGGACCCGACAGGGTACAATGAGCAGTTCTTC